This TCR beta chain was obtained from a study of cytomegalovirus exposure and HLA in healthy donors. Trimming cost V 9 bases and J 7 bases; bases outside gene matches: 14. CDR1 and CDR2 from the germline V gene are LNHDA and SQIVND (reference sequence). The CDR3 has 16 amino acids. About this clone: This sample includes further DNA sequences coding for the same CDR3.

Amplification used 60 Vbeta primers and 13 Jbeta primers. In the source study's methods: An analysis that came later counted 73 million or so unique TCR beta chains, roughly 11 million shared. Produced via immunoSEQ multiplex PCR; TCRdb's table is partial and in-frame only. V and J calls and clone size come straight from that table; D and trimming were deduced from the DNA. The data hold 110,000 to 150,000 clones, with 70% observed a single time. The V and J genes are TRBV19 and TRBJ1-4; 10 bases fit TRBD1. The sequence was collected from a woman in her 30s in good health and CMV-seronegative. The sequenced material came from PBMCs. The CDR3 region has the DNA TGTGCCAGCAGTCCAATCCCGGGACAGGGGATTGAAAAACTGTTTTTT. Its protein product is CASSPIPGQGIEKLFF.